This is a list of T cell receptor beta chains from one sample in a study of T-cell reconstitution after alpha-beta-depleted transplantation in children. MiXCR, run by TCRdb on the PCR reads, gives a single entry per CDR3 protein. This sample has hundreds of thousands of distinct CDR3 sequences; 11% occur once, and the top ten carry about 25%. Here the sequenced sample was peripheral blood, taken 180 days after TCRalphabeta/CD19-depleted stem cell transplant. These receptors all come from a male patient between 2 and 10 years old who had a stem cell transplant for chronic granulomatous disease, so the T cells may come from the graft donor. Both conserved end residues are part of each CDR3. A D gene is named only where the DNA matches it firmly.

TRBJ1-5,TRBV5-1,TRBD1,CASSLEGAQPQHF
TRBJ2-1,TRBV6-5,TRBD2,CASSLNNPGRSNEQFF
TRBJ2-5,TRBV29-1,TRBD2,CSVRSGRVETQYF
TRBJ2-4,TRBV12-3/TRBV12-4,TRBD2,CASSLWVAGVQGRAKNIQYF
TRBJ2-5,TRBV20-1,TRBD2,CSARAVVAGGLGETQYF
TRBJ1-2,TRBV29-1,.,CSVVTVANYGYTF
TRBJ1-5,TRBV28,.,CASSYRMGEFGQPQHF
TRBJ2-3,TRBV5-1,.,CASSLVNTQYF
TRBJ1-3,TRBV5-1,.,CASSLEPGGSGNTIYF
TRBJ2-5,TRBV7-6,TRBD2,CASSLTGGFQETQYF
TRBJ2-7,TRBV5-4,.,CASSLVGRYEQYF
TRBJ2-3,TRBV5-1,.,CASSLDGDTQYF
TRBJ2-1,TRBV11-2,.,CASSKQAGPYNEQFF
TRBJ1-5,TRBV5-1,.,CASSLGPTGDNQPQHF
TRBJ2-7,TRBV20-1,TRBD1,CSAQGTGAPGRDAYEQYF
TRBJ2-1,TRBV6-2/TRBV6-3,TRBD2,CASSHRAESGVAGIDEQFF
TRBJ1-1,TRBV14,.,CASSQAMNTEAFF
TRBJ2-3,TRBV20-1,TRBD1,CSAPKGGGDTQYF